This is a list of T cell receptor beta chains from one sample in a study of a mutant IDH1 vaccine in newly diagnosed glioma. For these receptors, no antigen is known. The protocol was immunoSEQ multiplex PCR, while the TCRdb copy is restricted to in-frame clones and leaves out a portion. The sample lists around 25,000 clones, 60% to 80% occurring once. The source material was PBMCs, sampled from a glioma patient whose treatment included an IDH1 peptide vaccine. The receptors originated from a woman between 18 and 29 years old with glioma. CDR3s include the opening cysteine and the closing phenylalanine or tryptophan. The D gene is left open where the match is weak. The listing skips clone size in some rows; elsewhere it reads once, few, many or a size class.

j_call clone_size d_call v_call cdr3_nt cdr3_aa
TRBJ1-6 - - TRBV7-2 TGTGCCAGCAGGCAAGGACAGCTTTATTCACCCCTCCACTTT CASRQGQLYSPLHF
TRBJ1-6 - TRBD1 TRBV19 TGTGCCAGTAGTGTTGGACAGGGAGTTATTAATTCACCCCTCCACTTT CASSVGQGVINSPLHF
TRBJ1-5 - TRBD1 TRBV7-7 TGTGCTAGCAGCCCATTAGGACAGGTCAATCAGCCCCAGCATTTT CASSPLGQVNQPQHF
TRBJ1-5 few - TRBV18 TGTGCCAGCTCACCACCGGGGCCGGGGGGTAGCAATCAGCCCCAGCATTTT CASSPPGPGGSNQPQHF
TRBJ1-1 - - TRBV28 TGTGCCAGCACGTGGCTCAATGGGGCTTTCTTT CASTWLNGAFF
TRBJ1-5 few TRBD1 TRBV19 TGTGCCAGTAGTGAACAGGGGGCCGATCAGCCCCAGCATTTT CASSEQGADQPQHF
TRBJ1-1 - - TRBV7-8 TGTGCCAGCAGCTTCGGGGTCACTGAAGCTTTCTTT CASSFGVTEAFF
TRBJ1-5 - TRBD1 TRBV19 TGTGCCAGTAGTGGGGTACGGACAGGGGTAAAACTGCCCCAGCATTTT CASSGVRTGVKLPQHF
TRBJ2-1 once - TRBV20-1 TGCAGTGCTAGGGGGTACAATGAGCAGTTCTTC CSARGYNEQFF
TRBJ2-3 - - TRBV4-2 TGTGCCAGCAGCCAAGTAGCCCAACCATCCAAGGATACGCAGTATTTT CASSQVAQPSKDTQYF
TRBJ2-1 once - TRBV5-8 TGTGCCAGCAGCTTGAGCTCTAGCAGGGAGCAGTTCTTC CASSLSSSREQFF
TRBJ1-2 - - TRBV9 TGTGCCAGCAGCGTAGGTATTGGGATTAACTATGGCTACACCTTC CASSVGIGINYGYTF
TRBJ2-5 once - TRBV5-4 TGTGCCAGCAGCAACCCTCCGACCCAGTACTTC CASSNPPTQYF
TRBJ2-1 few - TRBV6-4 TGTGCCAGCAGTGACGATCTAGCTGGGGCCAATGAGCAGTTCTTC CASSDDLAGANEQFF
TRBJ1-1 - - TRBV6-5 TGTGCCAGCAGTCGAGGGGCGGTGAACACTGAAGCTTTCTTT CASSRGAVNTEAFF
TRBJ1-1 few - TRBV5-1 TGCGCCAGCAGCTTGCATTGGGGGCTGAACACTGAAGCTTTCTTT CASSLHWGLNTEAFF
TRBJ2-5 - - TRBV7-2 TGTGCCAGCAGCTTAGTTGGCTCGGGAGAGACCCAGTACTTC CASSLVGSGETQYF
TRBJ2-7 - TRBD2 TRBV6-5 TGTGCCAGCAGTTGGGGCGGGGGGGAGCAGTACTTC CASSWGGGEQYF
TRBJ2-3 - TRBD2 TRBV5-1 TGCGCCAGCAGCGACGTAGCGGGAAGCACAGATACGCAGTATTTT CASSDVAGSTDTQYF
TRBJ1-5 few - TRBV4-3 TGCGCCAGCAGCCAAGAAGTGGCTCAACTTAATCAGCCCCAGCATTTT CASSQEVAQLNQPQHF
TRBJ1-1 - - TRBV5-1 TGCGCCAGCAGCTTGCGGCTGTCAGGGTACACTGAAGCTTTCTTT CASSLRLSGYTEAFF
TRBJ1-3 - - TRBV7-2 TGTGCCAGCAGCTTAATCGGTGGCAAGGGATCTGGAAACACCATATATTTT CASSLIGGKGSGNTIYF